Following are 27 T cell receptor beta chains from one sample sequenced in a study of CD8+ T cells in alopecia areata. Extraction and reverse transcription of RNA yielded cDNA as the sequencing template. TCRdb keeps only in-frame clones here, not all; method: immunoSEQ multiplex PCR. The sample yields under 250,000 clones, just over 65% seen once. The treatment denotes: oral pan-JAK inhibitor, 5-10 mg twice daily. The material sequenced was CD4+ T cells sorted from blood, taken at week 44, from a patient treated with tofacitinib. These TCRs come from a human donor with alopecia areata.

This clone was recorded a few times. CDR3 in amino acids: CASSAISSNQPQHF. CDR3 sequence (DNA): TGTGCCAGCAGTGCTATCTCTAGCAATCAGCCCCAGCATTTT. The V and J genes are TRBV2 and TRBJ1-5; unclear D gene. Germline V gives CDR1 SNHLY, CDR2 FYNNEI. Trimming shortened V by 4 bases and J by 0 bases, and 7 bases separated the two germline ends. The CDR3 loop spans 14 amino acids.

Written as DNA, the CDR3 is TGTGCCAGCTCGCTTCTAGCGGGGGTTGGGGCCAAAAACATTCAGTACTTC. Translating gives CASSLLAGVGAKNIQYF. V is TRBV18 and J is TRBJ2-4, with 10 bases aligning to TRBD2. Germline V gives CDR1 KGHSH, CDR2 LQKENI. J gave up 1 base and V 6 bases, and 9 bases lay outside the gene matches. The CDR3 has 17 amino acids.

This CDR3 is CASSSGQRRTYEQYF. The CDR3 nucleotides are TGTGCCAGCAGCTCCGGACAGCGGCGAACCTACGAGCAGTACTTC. V usage is TRBV11-3 and J usage is TRBJ2-7, with a possible D match to TRBD1 (6 bases). V shed 4 bases and J shed 2 bases, with 15 bases lying between them. The CDR3 spans 15 residues. CDR1 is SGHNT, CDR2 YENEEA, per germline. Variable domain in full (rest from reference TRBV11-3 and TRBJ2-7): EAGVVQSPRYKIIEKKQPVAFWCNPISGHNTLYWYLQNLGQGPELLIRYENEEAVDDSQLPKDRFSAERLKGVDSTLKIQPAELGDSAVYLCASSSGQRRTYEQYFGPGTRLTVT.

The chain has TRBV29-1 and TRBJ1-2; TRBD1 agrees at 10 bases. Germline CDR1 SQVTM, CDR2 ANQGSEA. The V and J ends lost 1 base and 8 bases, in that order; junction bases with no gene match: 7. The CDR3 extends over 14 amino acids. The CDR3 sequence is CSVEVVGQGLGYTF. Written as DNA, the CDR3 is TGCAGCGTTGAAGTAGTGGGACAGGGGTTGGGCTACACCTTC.

The CDR3 sequence is CASSQPDTDTQYF. CDR3 nucleotide sequence: TGTGCCAGCAGTCAGCCTGACACAGATACGCAGTATTTT. The chain has TRBV6-1 and TRBJ2-3, with unresolved D. V was pared by 5 bases and J by 2 bases, with 8 bases between. The CDR3 runs 13 residues. Germline-derived CDR1 and CDR2 are MNHNS and SASEGT.

J is TRBJ2-3 and V is TRBV2, with 9 bases matching TRBD2. This CDR3 spans 14 amino acids. Germline CDR1 is SNHLY and CDR2 is FYNNEI. The V gene end was trimmed by 3 bases and the J gene end by 5 bases; junction bases not matched to a gene: 3. Here the CDR3 reads CASSEGLAGDTQYF. Here the CDR3 DNA reads TGTGCCAGCAGTGAGGGACTAGCAGGAGATACGCAGTATTTT.

J is TRBJ1-2 and V is TRBV9; no reliable D call. The germline V and J ends were trimmed by 5 bases and 5 bases, with 13 bases remaining between them. Germline loops: CDR1 SGDLS, CDR2 YYNGEE. The CDR3 has 13 residues. CDR3 coding DNA: TGTGCCAGCAGTCCTCAAGACGGGTATGGCTACACCTTC. It specifies CASSPQDGYGYTF.

The chain is built from TRBV29-1 and TRBJ1-4; D remains ambiguous. Germline V gene lookup returns CDR1 SQVTM and CDR2 ANQGSEA. The length of the CDR3 is 13 residues. With 7 bases removed from V and 0 bases from J, the gap between germline ends came to 9 bases. The CDR3 sequence: CSAAGPTNEKLFF. The CDR3 nucleotides read TGCAGCGCCGCAGGCCCAACTAATGAAAAACTGTTTTTT. Full variable domain (outside the CDR3, taken from reference TRBV29-1 and TRBJ1-4): SAVISQKPSRDICQRGTSLTIQCQVDSQVTMMFWYRQQPGQSLTLIATANQGSEATYESGFVIDKFPISRPNLTFSTLTVSNMSPEDSSIYLCSAAGPTNEKLFFGSGTQLSVL.

The chain employs TRBV14 and TRBJ1-1; D perhaps matches TRBD1 (5 bases). The CDR3 runs 15 residues. The germline CDR1 and CDR2 sequences are SGHDN and FVKESK. V gave up 0 bases and J gave up 5 bases, with 13 bases separating them. The CDR3 nucleotides are TGTGCCAGCAGCCAAGATCCGCGGGGGAGGACTGAAGCTTTCTTT. Amino acids: CASSQDPRGRTEAFF.

This chain joins TRBV20-1 and TRBJ1-1; no clear D. In germline, CDR1 is DFQATT, CDR2 SNEGSKA (reference sequence). V was cut by 3 bases and J by 11 bases, with 13 bases left in between. The CDR3 extends over 11 amino acids. For the CDR3, the DNA is TGCAGTGCTAGGGTAGGGATGGGGGCTTTCTTT. This codes for CSARVGMGAFF.

This clone was counted a few times. V and J are TRBV7-2 and TRBJ1-5; D uncertain. Germline CDR1 SGHTA, CDR2 FQGNSA. V lost 1 base and J 4 bases, leaving 5 bases between the germline ends. This CDR3 has 13 amino acids. The CDR3 sequence: CASSLGINQPQHF. Here the CDR3 DNA reads TGTGCCAGCAGCTTAGGGATAAATCAGCCCCAGCATTTT. The variable domain in full, completed from reference TRBV7-2 and TRBJ1-5, reads GAGVSQSPSNKVTEKGKDVELRCDPISGHTALYWYRQSLGQGLEFLIYFQGNSAPDKSGLPSDRFSAERTGGSVSTLTIQRTQQEDSAVYLCASSLGINQPQHFGDGTRLSIL.

The chain is built from TRBV5-1 and TRBJ2-1, with 10 positions matching TRBD2. The length of the CDR3 is 16 residues. Unmatched junction bases numbered 6, after V lost 1 base and J lost 5 bases. Germline values: CDR1 SGHRS, CDR2 YFSETQ. The CDR3 DNA follows: TGCGCCAGCAGCTTGCCGATAGCGGGGGGTCACAATGAGCAGTTCTTC. Translating it yields CASSLPIAGGHNEQFF.

This rearrangement joins TRBV29-1 to TRBJ1-2, with D maybe TRBD1 (5 bases). The V end was cut by 0 bases, the J end by 8 bases, with 13 bases between. Per the germline V gene, CDR1 is SQVTM and CDR2 is ANQGSEA. CDR3 length equals 13 residues. CDR3 nucleotides: TGCAGCGTTGAAGATCAAGGCAGGGCCGGCTACACCTTC. Protein: CSVEDQGRAGYTF.

Concerning this clone: Other DNA sequences in this sample translate to the same CDR3. The chain carries TRBV29-1 and TRBJ1-1; tentatively, D is TRBD1 (5 bases). Germline V gives CDR1 SQVTM, CDR2 ANQGSEA. Between the trimmed V and J ends, which lost 3 bases and 1 base, there was a span of 6 bases. This CDR3 is 12 amino acids long. For the CDR3, the DNA is TGCAGCGTTGAGAGGGGGAACACTGAAGCTTTCTTT. The encoded protein is CSVERGNTEAFF.

This clone was counted between two and nine times. The genes are TRBV21-1 and TRBJ1-4. TRBV21-1 is listed as a pseudogene. The CDR3 loop spans 16 amino acids. CDR3 loop: CASSTRGSAANEKLFF. The CDR3 region has the DNA TGTGCCAGCAGCACCCGAGGTTCTGCGGCTAATGAAAAACTGTTTTTT.

As DNA, the CDR3 is TGTGCCAGCAGCCACCCCCCGACAATCGGCTACACCTTC. This encodes CASSHPPTIGYTF. The chain recombines TRBV11-3 with TRBJ1-2; no clear D gene. The CDR3 is made up of 13 amino acids. Germline-derived CDR1 and CDR2 are SGHNT and YENEEA. V was shortened by 5 bases and J by 8 bases, with 15 bases between the two germline ends.

The chain employs TRBV29-1 and TRBJ1-5; D possibly corresponds to TRBD1 (5 bases). The CDR3 length is 11 residues. Germline lookup yields CDR1 SQVTM and CDR2 ANQGSEA. Trimming stripped 4 bases from V and 12 bases from J, with 13 bases between. DNA of the CDR3: TGCAGCGTTGTCATCAGGGAACTCCAGCATTTT. It is translated as CSVVIRELQHF.

The chain employs TRBV30 and TRBJ2-2; TRBD1 agrees at 9 bases. Unmatched junction bases numbered 6, after V lost 3 bases and J lost 7 bases. Per germline, CDR1 GTSNPN and CDR2 SVGIG (reference sequence). The CDR3 totals 14 residues. Here the CDR3 DNA reads TGTGCCTGGAGAAAACAGGGGGCTGACGGGGAGCTGTTTTTT. It translates to CAWRKQGADGELFF.

The chain combines TRBV29-1 with TRBJ2-3; possibly TRBD1 for D (6 bases). The CDR3 runs 15 residues. V was clipped by 4 bases and J by 5 bases, with 19 bases between them. Germline CDR1 reads SQVTM; CDR2 reads ANQGSEA. In DNA, the CDR3 is TGCAGCGTTGTTACAGGGCATGGTTTGGGAGATACGCAGTATTTT. This translates into CSVVTGHGLGDTQYF.

V is TRBV29-1 and J is TRBJ2-4; 7 bases map to TRBD1. Germline CDR1 SQVTM, CDR2 ANQGSEA. The CDR3 length is 14 residues. The V gene end was trimmed by 5 bases and the J gene end by 0 bases; junction bases not matched to a gene: 4. The CDR3 DNA reads TGCAGCGTTAAGGACAGGTTAGCCAAAAACATTCAGTACTTC. It translates to CSVKDRLAKNIQYF.

The V gene is TRBV5-4, the J gene TRBJ2-3, with 13 bases lining up with TRBD2. The length of the CDR3 is 18 residues. Unmatched junction bases numbered 7, after V lost 3 bases and J lost 0 bases. Germline-derived CDR1 and CDR2 are SGHNT and YYREEE (reference sequence). CDR3 bases: TGTGCCAGCAGCTCAGGACTAGCGGGGGACCCAAGCACAGATACGCAGTATTTT. It is translated as CASSSGLAGDPSTDTQYF. Combining the CDR3 with reference TRBV5-4 and TRBJ2-3 gives the whole variable domain ETGVTQSPTHLIKTRGQQVTLRCSSQSGHNTVSWYQQALGQGPQFIFQYYREEENGRGNFPPRFSGLQFPNYSSELNVNALELDDSALYLCASSSGLAGDPSTDTQYFGPGTRLTVL.

V usage is TRBV5-1 and J usage is TRBJ1-2, with D perhaps TRBD1 (5 bases). This CDR3 has 15 residues. From germline, CDR1 is SGHRS and CDR2 YFSETQ. V lost 0 bases and J lost 4, with 13 bases in between. In DNA, the CDR3 is TGCGCCAGCAGCTTGGACGGCCCCGGGGGCTATGGCTACACCTTC. Protein: CASSLDGPGGYGYTF.

This clone occurred a few times. This chain joins TRBV7-2 and TRBJ2-7, with D possibly being TRBD1 (6 bases). CDR3 length: 18 amino acids. In germline, CDR1 is SGHTA, CDR2 FQGNSA. The germline V and J ends were trimmed by 6 bases and 0 bases, with 24 bases remaining between them. The CDR3, as DNA: TGTGCCAGCAGTCCCCGAATAGGGACCGGGACACGCTCCTACGAGCAGTACTTC. It specifies CASSPRIGTGTRSYEQYF.

This clone was seen only once. The V gene is TRBV7-6, the J gene TRBJ2-7; 7 bases map to TRBD2. CDR1 is SGHVS, CDR2 FNYEAQ, per germline. J was trimmed by 3 bases and V by 1 base; bases with no gene match: 6. The CDR3 has 15 amino acids. This chain's CDR3 is CASSLDASGLYEQYF. For the CDR3, the DNA is TGTGCCAGCAGCTTAGACGCTAGCGGACTCTACGAGCAGTACTTC.

V and J are TRBV29-1 and TRBJ2-5, with D hard to call. Per the germline V gene, CDR1 is SQVTM and CDR2 is ANQGSEA. The length of the CDR3 is 17 residues. The germline V and J ends were trimmed by 7 bases and 1 base, with 25 bases remaining between them. The CDR3: CSAGAWVGRLGQETQYF. CDR3 in DNA: TGCAGCGCCGGCGCCTGGGTTGGCAGGCTGGGCCAAGAGACCCAGTACTTC.

The gene calls are TRBV6-1 and TRBJ1-1; weak D call: TRBD1 (5 bases). The V gene lost 6 bases and the J gene lost 9 bases, with 17 bases spanning the gap. Germline lookup yields CDR1 MNHNS and CDR2 SASEGT. The CDR3 runs 13 residues. CDR3 coding DNA: TGTGCCAGCAGGGGGACGTCCGGGGCGCAAGCTTTCTTT. Protein: CASRGTSGAQAFF.

This clone appeared once. The chain links TRBV4-3 to TRBJ2-2; 9 bases are shared with TRBD2. The CDR3 has 19 residues. The V segment lost 1 base and the J segment 1 base; nucleotides outside the gene matches: 10. Germline values: CDR1 LGHNA, CDR2 YSLEER. Written as DNA, the CDR3 is TGCGCCAGCAGCCAAGCGCTTTCCGCAGCGGGGGGGAACACCGGGGAGCTGTTTTTT. Translated, it gives CASSQALSAAGGNTGELFF.